A selection of T cell receptor beta chains follows, all from one sample in a study of T cells after yellow fever vaccination. TCRdb reprocessed the 5' RACE reads with MiXCR, giving one entry per CDR3 protein. The sample holds roughly 50,000 distinct CDR3 sequences, roughly 7.3% seen once. The material was CD8+ T cells sorted from PBMCs, obtained roughly 15 days after the first yellow fever vaccination. These receptors came from a man between 18 and 29 years old who received the YFV17D yellow fever vaccine. CDR3s leave out the opening cysteine and the closing phenylalanine or tryptophan.

j_call v_call cdr3_aa
TRBJ2-1 TRBV7-3 ASSHAGNEQF
TRBJ1-4 TRBV6-5 ASRPPGEVTEKLF
TRBJ2-1 TRBV5-6 ASSPEGRHNEQF
TRBJ2-7 TRBV7-2 ASSYNSGGPYEQY
TRBJ2-5 TRBV6-5 ASSYPPLAGTQETQY
TRBJ1-2 TRBV7-9 ASSPRDIHYGYT
TRBJ2-3 TRBV4-3 ASSHLLNSVKDTQY
TRBJ1-2 TRBV12-3/TRBV12-4 ASSLDGGAYGYT
TRBJ1-2 TRBV6-2/TRBV6-3 ASNSGTDYGYT
TRBJ2-1 TRBV5-1 ASSFSGMDNEQF
TRBJ2-3 TRBV9 ASSDSGGVTDTQY